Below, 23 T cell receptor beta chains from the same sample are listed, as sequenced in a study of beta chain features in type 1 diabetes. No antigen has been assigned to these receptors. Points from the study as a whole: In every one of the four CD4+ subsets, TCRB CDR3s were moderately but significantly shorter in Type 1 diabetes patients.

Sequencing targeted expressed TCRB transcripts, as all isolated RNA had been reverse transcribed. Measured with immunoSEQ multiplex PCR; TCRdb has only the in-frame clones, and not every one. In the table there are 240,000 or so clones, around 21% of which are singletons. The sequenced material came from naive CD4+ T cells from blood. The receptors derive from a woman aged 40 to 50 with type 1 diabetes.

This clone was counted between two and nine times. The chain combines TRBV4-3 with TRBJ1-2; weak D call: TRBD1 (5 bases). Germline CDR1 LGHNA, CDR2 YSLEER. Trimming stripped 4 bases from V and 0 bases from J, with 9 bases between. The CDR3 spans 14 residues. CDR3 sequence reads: CASSLRVSNYGYTF. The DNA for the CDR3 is TGCGCCAGCAGCCTCAGGGTTTCTAACTATGGCTACACCTTC.

The CDR3 DNA reads TGTGCCAGCAGCTTGGGACAGGGGAAAACCGGGGAGCTGTTTTTT. Translated, it gives CASSLGQGKTGELFF. V usage is TRBV5-4 and J usage is TRBJ2-2, with 8 bases aligning to TRBD1. The J segment lost 5 bases and the V segment lost 0 bases, leaving 3 bases of the junction unmatched. This CDR3 is built from 15 residues. Germline CDR1 SGHNT, CDR2 YYREEE (reference sequence).

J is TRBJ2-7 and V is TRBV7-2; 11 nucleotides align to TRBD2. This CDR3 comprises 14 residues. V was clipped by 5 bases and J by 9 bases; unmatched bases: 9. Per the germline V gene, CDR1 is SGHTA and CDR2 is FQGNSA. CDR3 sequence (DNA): TGTGCCAGCAGCCACCCGGGACTAGCGGTCGGGCAGTACTTC. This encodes CASSHPGLAVGQYF.

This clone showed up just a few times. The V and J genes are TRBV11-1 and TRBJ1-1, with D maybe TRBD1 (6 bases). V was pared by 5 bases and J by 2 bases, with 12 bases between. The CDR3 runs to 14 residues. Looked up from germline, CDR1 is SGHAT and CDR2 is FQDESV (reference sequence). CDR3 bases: TGTGCCAGCAGCCTAAGGACAGCTAACACTGAAGCTTTCTTT. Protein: CASSLRTANTEAFF.

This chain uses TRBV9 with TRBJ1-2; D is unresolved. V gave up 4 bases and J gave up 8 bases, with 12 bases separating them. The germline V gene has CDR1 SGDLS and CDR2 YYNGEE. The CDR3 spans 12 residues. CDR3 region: CASSQPPGGYTF. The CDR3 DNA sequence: TGTGCCAGCAGCCAACCCCCCGGGGGCTACACCTTC.

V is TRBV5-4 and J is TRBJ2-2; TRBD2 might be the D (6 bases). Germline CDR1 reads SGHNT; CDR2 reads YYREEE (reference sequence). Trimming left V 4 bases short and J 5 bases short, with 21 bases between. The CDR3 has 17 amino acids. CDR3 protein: CASSGGRGPMVTGELFF. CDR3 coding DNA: TGTGCCAGCAGCGGCGGGCGGGGACCCATGGTTACCGGGGAGCTGTTTTTT.

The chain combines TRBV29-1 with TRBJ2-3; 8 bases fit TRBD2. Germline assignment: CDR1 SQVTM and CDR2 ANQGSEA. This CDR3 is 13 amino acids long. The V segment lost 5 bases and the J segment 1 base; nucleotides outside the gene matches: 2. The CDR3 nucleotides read TGCAGCGTTCGGCGGGAGGGCACAGATACGCAGTATTTT. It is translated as CSVRREGTDTQYF.

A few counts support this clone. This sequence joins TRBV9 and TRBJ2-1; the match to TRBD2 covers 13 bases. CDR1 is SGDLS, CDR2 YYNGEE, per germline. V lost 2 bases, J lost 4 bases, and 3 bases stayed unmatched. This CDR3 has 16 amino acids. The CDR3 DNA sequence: TGTGCCAGCAGCGTCGGGACTAGCGGGGTTTACAATGAGCAGTTCTTC. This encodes CASSVGTSGVYNEQFF.

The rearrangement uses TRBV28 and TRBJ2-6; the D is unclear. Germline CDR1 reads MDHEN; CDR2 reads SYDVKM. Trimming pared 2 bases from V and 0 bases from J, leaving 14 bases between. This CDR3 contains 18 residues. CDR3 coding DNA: TGTGCCAGCAGTTTAGTCTCCAGTGCTTACTCTGGGGCCAACGTCCTGACTTTC. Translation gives CASSLVSSAYSGANVLTF. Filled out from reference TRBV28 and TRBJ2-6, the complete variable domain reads DVKVTQSSRYLVKRTGEKVFLECVQDMDHENMFWYRQDPGLGLRLIYFSYDVKMKEKGDIPEGYSVSREKKERFSLILESASTNQTSMYLCASSLVSSAYSGANVLTFGAGSRLTVL.

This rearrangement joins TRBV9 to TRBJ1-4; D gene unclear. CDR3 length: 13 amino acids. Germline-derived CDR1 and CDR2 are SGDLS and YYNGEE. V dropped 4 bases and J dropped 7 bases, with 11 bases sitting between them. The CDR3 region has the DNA TGTGCCAGCAGCCCTCACCCAGGTGAAAAACTGTTTTTT. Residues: CASSPHPGEKLFF.

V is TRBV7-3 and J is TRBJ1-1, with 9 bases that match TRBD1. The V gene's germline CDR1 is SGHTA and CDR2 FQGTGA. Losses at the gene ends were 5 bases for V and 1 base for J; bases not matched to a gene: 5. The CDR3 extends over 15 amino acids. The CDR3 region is CASSPATGGNTEAFF. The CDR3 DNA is TGTGCCAGCAGCCCTGCGACAGGGGGGAACACTGAAGCTTTCTTT.

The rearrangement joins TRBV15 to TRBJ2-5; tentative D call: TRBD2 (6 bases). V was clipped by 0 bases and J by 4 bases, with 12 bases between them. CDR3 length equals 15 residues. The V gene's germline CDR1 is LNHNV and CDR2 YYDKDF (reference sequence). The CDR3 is CATSREKKGGETQYF. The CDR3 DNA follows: TGTGCCACCAGCAGAGAGAAAAAGGGAGGAGAGACCCAGTACTTC.

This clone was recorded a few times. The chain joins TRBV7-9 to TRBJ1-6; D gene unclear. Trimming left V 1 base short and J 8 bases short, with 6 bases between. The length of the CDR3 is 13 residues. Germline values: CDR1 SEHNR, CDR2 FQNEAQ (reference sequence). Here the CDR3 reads CASSLGTDSPLHF. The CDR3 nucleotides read TGTGCCAGCAGCTTAGGTACGGATTCACCCCTCCACTTT.

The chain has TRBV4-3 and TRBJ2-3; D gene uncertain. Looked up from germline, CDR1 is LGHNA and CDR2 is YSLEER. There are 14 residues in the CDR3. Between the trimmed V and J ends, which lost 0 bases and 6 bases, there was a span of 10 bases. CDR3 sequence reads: CASSQDPSYDTQYF. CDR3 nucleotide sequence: TGCGCCAGCAGCCAAGACCCGTCCTACGATACGCAGTATTTT.

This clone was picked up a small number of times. CDR3 DNA sequence: TGTGCCAGCAGTGAAATCTCTAGAGGGGGCGATGAGCAGTTCTTC. This translates into CASSEISRGGDEQFF. The chain uses TRBV2 and TRBJ2-1; 7 bases fit TRBD1. Germline V CDR1 and CDR2: SNHLY, FYNNEI. Losses at the gene ends were 2 bases for V and 8 bases for J; bases not matched to a gene: 9. CDR3 length: 15 amino acids. Full variable domain (outside the CDR3, taken from reference TRBV2 and TRBJ2-1): EPEVTQTPSHQVTQMGQEVILRCVPISNHLYFYWYRQILGQKVEFLVSFYNNEISEKSEIFDDQFSVERPDGSNFTLKIRSTKLEDSAMYFCASSEISRGGDEQFFGPGTRLTVL.

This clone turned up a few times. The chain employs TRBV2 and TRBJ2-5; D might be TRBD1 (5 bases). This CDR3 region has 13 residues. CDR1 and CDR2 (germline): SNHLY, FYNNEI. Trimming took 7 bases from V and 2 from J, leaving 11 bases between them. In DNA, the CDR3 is TGTGCCAGCATCCAGGGCCCACAAGAGACCCAGTACTTC. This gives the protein CASIQGPQETQYF.

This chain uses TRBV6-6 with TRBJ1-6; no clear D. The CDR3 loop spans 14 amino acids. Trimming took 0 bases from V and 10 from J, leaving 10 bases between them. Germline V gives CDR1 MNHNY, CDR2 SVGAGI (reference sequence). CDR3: CASSYSRASSPLHF. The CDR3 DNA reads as TGTGCCAGCAGTTACTCGAGAGCCTCCTCACCCCTCCACTTT.

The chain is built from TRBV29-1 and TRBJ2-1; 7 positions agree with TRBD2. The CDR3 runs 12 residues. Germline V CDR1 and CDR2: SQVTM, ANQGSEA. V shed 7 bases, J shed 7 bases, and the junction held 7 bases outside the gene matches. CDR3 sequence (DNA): TGCAGCGCCCGACTAGCTAGTAATGAGCAGTTCTTC. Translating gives CSARLASNEQFF.

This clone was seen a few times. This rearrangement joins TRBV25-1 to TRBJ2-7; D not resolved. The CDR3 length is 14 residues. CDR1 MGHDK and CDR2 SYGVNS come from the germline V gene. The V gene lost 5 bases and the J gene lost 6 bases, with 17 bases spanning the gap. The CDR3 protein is CASSPSRSFSEQYF. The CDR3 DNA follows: TGTGCCAGCAGTCCATCAAGAAGCTTCTCCGAGCAGTACTTC.

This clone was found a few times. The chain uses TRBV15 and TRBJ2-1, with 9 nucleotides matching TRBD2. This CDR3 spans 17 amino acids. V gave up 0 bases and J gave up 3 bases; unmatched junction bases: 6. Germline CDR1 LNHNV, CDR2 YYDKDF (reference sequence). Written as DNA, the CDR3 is TGTGCCACCAGCAGAGACGCGACTAGCGGCTACTACAATGAGCAGTTCTTC. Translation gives CATSRDATSGYYNEQFF.

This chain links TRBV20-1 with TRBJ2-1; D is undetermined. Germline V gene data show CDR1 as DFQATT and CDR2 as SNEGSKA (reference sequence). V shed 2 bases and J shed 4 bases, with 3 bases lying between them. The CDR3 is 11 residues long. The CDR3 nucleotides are TGCAGTGCTAGACGGTACAATGAGCAGTTCTTC. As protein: CSARRYNEQFF.

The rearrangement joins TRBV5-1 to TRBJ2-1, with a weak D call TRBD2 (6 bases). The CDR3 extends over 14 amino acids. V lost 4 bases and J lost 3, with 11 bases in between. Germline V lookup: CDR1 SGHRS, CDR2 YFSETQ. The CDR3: CASSRRDVYNEQFF. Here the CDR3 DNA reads TGCGCCAGCAGCCGGAGGGACGTCTACAATGAGCAGTTCTTC.

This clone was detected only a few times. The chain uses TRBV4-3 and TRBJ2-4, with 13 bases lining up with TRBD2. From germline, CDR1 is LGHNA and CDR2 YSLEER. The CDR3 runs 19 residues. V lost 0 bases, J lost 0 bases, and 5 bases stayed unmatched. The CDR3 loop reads CASSQDRTSGGLAKNIQYF. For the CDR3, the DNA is TGCGCCAGCAGCCAAGATCGGACTAGCGGGGGACTAGCCAAAAACATTCAGTACTTC.